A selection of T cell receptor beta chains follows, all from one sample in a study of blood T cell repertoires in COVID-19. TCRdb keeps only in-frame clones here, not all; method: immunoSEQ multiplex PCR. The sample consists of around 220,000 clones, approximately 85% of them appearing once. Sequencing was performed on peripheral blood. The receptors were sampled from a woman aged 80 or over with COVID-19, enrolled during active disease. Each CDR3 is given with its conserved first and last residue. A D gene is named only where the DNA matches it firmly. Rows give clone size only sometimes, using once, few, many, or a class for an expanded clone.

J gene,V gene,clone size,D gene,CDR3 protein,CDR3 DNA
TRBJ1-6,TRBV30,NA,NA,CAWGSGYNSPLHF,TGTGCCTGGGGGTCAGGCTATAATTCACCCCTCCACTTT
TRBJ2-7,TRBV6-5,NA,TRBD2,CASSGLAGANYEQYF,TGTGCCAGCTCCGGACTAGCGGGGGCGAACTACGAGCAGTACTTC
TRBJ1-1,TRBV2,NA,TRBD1,CASRRTGGEWSTEAFF,TGTGCCAGCAGACGGACAGGGGGTGAATGGTCCACTGAAGCTTTCTTT
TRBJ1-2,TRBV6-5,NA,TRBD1,CASSPGTVRTYGYTF,TGTGCCAGCAGTCCAGGGACAGTTCGAACCTATGGCTACACCTTC
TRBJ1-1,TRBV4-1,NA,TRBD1,CASSRRDSMNTEAFF,TGCGCCAGCAGCCGACGGGACAGCATGAACACTGAAGCTTTCTTT
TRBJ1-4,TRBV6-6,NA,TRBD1,CASRRTGGEVEKLFF,TGTGCCAGCAGGCGGACAGGGGGCGAGGTTGAAAAACTGTTTTTT
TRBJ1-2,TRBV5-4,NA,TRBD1,CASRPGGYGYTF,TGTGCCAGCAGGCCAGGGGGATACGGCTACACCTTC
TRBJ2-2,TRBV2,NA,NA,CASSEAGSTGELFF,TGTGCCAGCAGTGAAGCGGGGAGCACCGGGGAGCTGTTTTTT
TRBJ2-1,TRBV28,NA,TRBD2,CASAGTSGRRTYNEQFF,TGTGCCAGCGCCGGGACTAGCGGGAGAAGGACCTACAATGAGCAGTTCTTC
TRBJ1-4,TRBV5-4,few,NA,CASSLATGEGRKLFF,TGTGCCAGCAGCTTGGCTACTGGGGAGGGGCGAAAACTGTTTTTT
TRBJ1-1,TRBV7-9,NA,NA,CASWESGALEAFF,TGTGCCAGTTGGGAATCAGGGGCGTTAGAAGCTTTCTTT
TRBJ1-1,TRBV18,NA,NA,CASSPPAGRDTEAFF,TGTGCCAGCTCACCACCCGCGGGGCGGGACACTGAAGCTTTCTTT
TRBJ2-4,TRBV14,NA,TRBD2,CASSQLAGVGQNIQYF,TGTGCCAGCAGCCAACTAGCGGGAGTGGGCCAAAACATTCAGTACTTC
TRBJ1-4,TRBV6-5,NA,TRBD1,CASSGTGGGEKLFF,TGTGCCAGCAGCGGAACAGGGGGAGGTGAAAAACTGTTTTTT
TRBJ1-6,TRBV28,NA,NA,CASSFRGEASPLHF,TGTGCCAGCAGTTTTCGGGGTGAAGCTTCACCCCTCCACTTT
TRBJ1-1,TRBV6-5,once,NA,CASSYTGTVHPEAFF,TGTGCCAGCAGTTACACAGGGACCGTTCACCCTGAAGCTTTCTTT
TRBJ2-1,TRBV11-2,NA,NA,CASSLEKGKQFF,TGTGCCAGCAGCTTAGAGAAGGGGAAGCAGTTCTTC
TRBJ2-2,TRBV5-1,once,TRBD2,CASRLGAGEAGELFF,TGCGCCAGCAGACTCGGGGCGGGAGAAGCCGGGGAGCTGTTTTTT
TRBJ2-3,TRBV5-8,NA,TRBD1,CASSWGQSDLPFDTDTQYF,TGTGCCAGCAGCTGGGGACAGTCCGACCTACCCTTCGACACAGATACGCAGTATTTT
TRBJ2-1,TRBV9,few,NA,CASSAPGLAVNNEQFF,TGTGCCAGCAGCGCCCCGGGACTCGCCGTGAACAATGAGCAGTTCTTC
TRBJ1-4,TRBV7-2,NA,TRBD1,CASSSVGTDNEKLFF,TGTGCCAGCAGCTCAGTGGGGACAGACAATGAAAAACTGTTTTTT
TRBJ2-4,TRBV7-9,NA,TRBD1,CASSRWTGALPAKNIQYF,TGTGCCAGCAGCAGGTGGACAGGGGCCCTACCTGCCAAAAACATTCAGTACTTC
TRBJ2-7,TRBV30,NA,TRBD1,CAWRTGGSYEQYF,TGTGCCTGGAGAACAGGGGGCTCCTACGAGCAGTACTTC
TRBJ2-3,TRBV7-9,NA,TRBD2,CASSPKGSGGESDTQYF,TGTGCCAGCAGCCCGAAAGGGAGCGGGGGGGAATCAGATACGCAGTATTTT
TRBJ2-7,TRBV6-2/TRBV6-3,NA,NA,CASSFQGEQYF,TGTGCCAGCAGTTTCCAGGGTGAGCAGTACTTC
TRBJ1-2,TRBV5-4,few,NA,CASKQELNYGYTF,TGTGCCAGCAAGCAAGAACTTAACTATGGCTACACCTTC
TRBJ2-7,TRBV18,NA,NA,CASSPKGGYEQYF,TGTGCCAGCTCACCAAAAGGAGGCTACGAGCAGTACTTC
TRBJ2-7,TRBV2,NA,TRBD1,CASTLLGTGATYEQYF,TGTGCCAGCACCCTCTTGGGGACAGGGGCGACCTACGAGCAGTACTTC
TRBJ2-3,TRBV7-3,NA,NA,CASSLRGRRTDTQYF,TGTGCCAGCAGCTTAAGGGGCCGGAGAACAGATACGCAGTATTTT
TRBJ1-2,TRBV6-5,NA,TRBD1,CASSYTGGNYGYTF,TGTGCCAGCAGTTATACAGGGGGCAACTATGGCTACACCTTC
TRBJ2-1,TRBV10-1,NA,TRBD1,CASNTTHGTGCEQFF,TGCGCCAGCAACACTACCCACGGGACAGGGTGCGAGCAGTTCTTC
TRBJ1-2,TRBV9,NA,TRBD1,CASKGTDYGYTF,TGTGCCAGCAAAGGGACAGATTATGGCTACACCTTC
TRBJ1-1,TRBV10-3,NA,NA,CAISEYGGGTEAFF,TGTGCCATCAGTGAGTATGGGGGCGGCACTGAAGCTTTCTTT
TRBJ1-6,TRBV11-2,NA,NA,CASSLGQANSPLHF,TGTGCCAGCAGCTTAGGACAGGCAAATTCACCCCTCCACTTT
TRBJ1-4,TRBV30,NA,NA,CAWSVKTPNEKLFF,TGTGCCTGGAGTGTAAAGACACCGAATGAAAAACTGTTTTTT